Detailed here is one TCR beta chain. Here immunoSEQ multiplex PCR was the method, and the copy in TCRdb shows in-frame clones only, minus some. The profile shows 200,000 to 300,000 clones, around nine tenths of them singletons. The CDR3 spans 19 residues. V gave up 2 bases and J gave up 0 bases, with 22 bases separating them. Looked up from germline, CDR1 is GTSNPN and CDR2 is SVGIG (reference sequence). This sample is part of a study of blood T cell repertoires in COVID-19. The chain employs TRBV30 and TRBJ2-2, with TRBD1 as a possible D gene (6 bases). The sequence was collected from a woman aged 60-75 years with COVID-19, enrolled during active disease. Input material: peripheral blood. The CDR3 loop is CAWSLPPLQGPSNTGELFF. The DNA of the CDR3 is TGTGCCTGGAGTCTGCCCCCCCTACAGGGACCATCGAACACCGGGGAGCTGTTTTTT.